The 27 T cell receptor beta chains below all came from one sample that was sequenced in a study of shared clonotypes between healthy human individuals. Clones were sequenced by immunoSEQ multiplex PCR, and TCRdb holds only the in-frame ones, with some missing. This sample yields around 640,000 clones, of which 96% are seen a single time; approximately 0.1% belongs to the top ten. The naive CD8 population came from CD45RO-negative cells selected for CCR7, without terminally differentiated effector memory CD45RA+ cells. Sequencing input: naive CD8+ T cells sorted from blood. Receptor source: a woman under 40 in good health.

The chain couples TRBV9 to TRBJ2-1; 7 positions match TRBD1. Trimming took 3 bases from V and 1 from J; bases not matched to a gene: 1. Looked up from germline, CDR1 is SGDLS and CDR2 is YYNGEE. This CDR3 is built from 14 residues. This chain's CDR3 is CASSGQGSYNEQFF. The DNA for the CDR3 is TGTGCCAGCAGCGGACAGGGATCCTACAATGAGCAGTTCTTC.

CDR3 region: CASSLGLAVEQYF. CDR3 nucleotide sequence: TGTGCCAGCAGCCTAGGACTAGCGGTCGAGCAGTACTTC. V is TRBV7-9 and J is TRBJ2-7; 10 nucleotides align to TRBD2. CDR3 length equals 13 residues. Germline CDR1 is SEHNR and CDR2 is FQNEAQ (reference sequence). Trimming cost V 5 bases and J 6 bases; bases outside gene matches: 4.

V and J are TRBV10-1 and TRBJ2-5, with D possibly matching TRBD1 (6 bases). Trimming took off 0 bases at V and 3 bases at J, with 14 bases between the two ends. The germline V gene encodes CDR1 WNHNN and CDR2 SYGVQD (reference sequence). The CDR3 totals 16 residues. CDR3 protein: CASSESPGHLEETQYF. CDR3 in DNA: TGCGCCAGCAGTGAGTCACCGGGACACCTTGAAGAGACCCAGTACTTC.

The V call is TRBV30, the J call TRBJ1-2; 7 bases map to TRBD1. J gave up 2 bases and V 3 bases, and 9 bases lay outside the gene matches. The V gene's germline CDR1 is GTSNPN and CDR2 SVGIG (reference sequence). CDR3 length: 15 residues. CDR3 protein: CAWSGDDRDNYGYTF. The CDR3 nucleotides are TGTGCCTGGAGCGGAGACGACAGGGACAACTATGGCTACACCTTC.

This chain links TRBV29-1 with TRBJ2-1; D is unclear. The CDR3 has 14 amino acids. The germline V gene encodes CDR1 SQVTM and CDR2 ANQGSEA. Trimming shortened V by 5 bases and J by 2 bases, and 13 bases separated the two germline ends. The CDR3 loop is CSVTGHETYNEQFF. Written as DNA, the CDR3 is TGCAGCGTTACCGGTCACGAGACCTACAATGAGCAGTTCTTC.

The chain recombines TRBV27 with TRBJ1-5; D gene unclear. Trimming left V 8 bases short and J 1 base short, with 15 bases between. Germline V CDR1 and CDR2: MNHEY, SMNVEV (reference sequence). The CDR3 has 15 residues. The chain's CDR3 is CASSWAGVSNQPQHF. CDR3 bases: TGTGCCAGCTCCTGGGCTGGGGTAAGCAATCAGCCCCAGCATTTT.

This clone appeared a few times. The chain couples TRBV9 to TRBJ1-5, with TRBD1 matching over 8 bases. Germline CDR1 and CDR2: SGDLS and YYNGEE. V trimming: 4 bases; J trimming: 5 bases; junction bases outside the gene matches: 5. This CDR3 contains 14 residues. The CDR3, as DNA: TGTGCCAGCAGCCCTGACAGGGGCGATCAGCCCCAGCATTTT. This sequence encodes CASSPDRGDQPQHF.

The chain's CDR3 is CASSYGTSGRASSYEQYF. The DNA of the CDR3 is TGTGCCAGCAGTTACGGGACTAGCGGGAGGGCTAGCTCCTACGAGCAGTACTTC. This chain connects TRBV28 to TRBJ2-7; TRBD2 matches at 16 bases. Germline assignment: CDR1 MDHEN and CDR2 SYDVKM. Unmatched junction bases numbered 6, after V lost 4 bases and J lost 0 bases. This CDR3 has 18 amino acids.

This clone was observed once. V usage is TRBV7-2 and J usage is TRBJ2-3; possibly TRBD1 for D (5 bases). The CDR3 loop spans 16 amino acids. Trimming left V 0 bases short and J 1 base short, with 11 bases between. Germline CDR1 reads SGHTA; CDR2 reads FQGNSA. The CDR3 bases are TGTGCCAGCAGCTTAGCGGGGCAGACGGGCACAGATACGCAGTATTTT. Amino acids: CASSLAGQTGTDTQYF.

The rearrangement links TRBV15 to TRBJ2-7, with 10 bases fitting TRBD1. The V segment lost 5 bases and the J segment 3 bases; nucleotides outside the gene matches: 1. The CDR3 runs to 13 residues. Germline CDR1 reads LNHNV; CDR2 reads YYDKDF (reference sequence). The CDR3 sequence: CATSGTGVYEQYF. The CDR3 DNA is TGTGCCACCAGCGGGACAGGGGTCTACGAGCAGTACTTC. Supplemented by reference TRBV15 and TRBJ2-7, the full variable domain reads DAMVIQNPRYQVTQFGKPVTLSCSQTLNHNVMYWYQQKSSQAPKLLFHYYDKDFNNEADTPDNFQSRRPNTSFCFLDIRSPGLGDTAMYLCATSGTGVYEQYFGPGTRLTVT.

The count of this clone is one. The CDR3 DNA is TGTGCCAGCAGTTTATTCTGGCGGGAGGGCTCCTACGAGCAGTACTTC. It encodes CASSLFWREGSYEQYF. The chain recombines TRBV28 with TRBJ2-7; 9 nucleotides align to TRBD2. There are 16 residues in the CDR3. Germline loops: CDR1 MDHEN, CDR2 SYDVKM. After removal of 1 base from V and 0 bases from J, the junction contained 4 bases not matched to a gene.

This clone was counted a single time. The chain couples TRBV7-6 to TRBJ2-1, with 15 bases that match TRBD2. The junction had 4 bases not matched to a gene; V was cut back by 5 bases and J by 8 bases. This CDR3 contains 15 residues. Germline V gene sequence: CDR1 SGHVS, CDR2 FNYEAQ. The CDR3 nucleotides read TGTGCCAGCAGCCTCCGGACTAGCGGGAGGGATGAGCAGTTCTTC. Protein sequence: CASSLRTSGRDEQFF.

This chain connects TRBV6-1 to TRBJ2-7; D uncertain. The CDR3 sequence is 13 residues long. V was cut by 7 bases and J by 5 bases, with 15 bases left in between. Germline loops: CDR1 MNHNS, CDR2 SASEGT. CDR3 protein: CASIGWGLNEQYF. The CDR3 coding sequence is TGTGCCAGCATCGGGTGGGGTTTGAACGAGCAGTACTTC.

The J gene is TRBJ2-5, the V gene TRBV19; D assignment may be TRBD1 or TRBD2 (5 bases each). The V end lost 7 bases, the J end lost 2 bases, and 17 bases lay between the germline ends. CDR1 and CDR2 (germline): LNHDA, SQIVND (reference sequence). The CDR3 contains 15 residues. The CDR3 DNA reads TGTGCCAGTACCCGATCTGGGACGGAGCAAGAGACCCAGTACTTC. Amino acid sequence: CASTRSGTEQETQYF. Full variable domain (rest looked up from reference TRBV19 and TRBJ2-5): DGGITQSPKYLFRKEGQNVTLSCEQNLNHDAMYWYRQDPGQGLRLIYYSQIVNDFQKGDIAEGYSVSREKKESFPLTVTSAQKNPTAFYLCASTRSGTEQETQYFGPGTRLLVL.

The rearrangement links TRBV28 to TRBJ2-7; D might be TRBD1 (6 bases). The CDR3 covers 14 residues. CDR1 MDHEN and CDR2 SYDVKM come from the germline V gene. The V end was cut by 2 bases, the J end by 4 bases, with 12 bases between. The CDR3 DNA reads as TGTGCCAGCAGTTTAAGGGGCAGGGGTTACGAGCAGTACTTC. Residues: CASSLRGRGYEQYF.

This sequence joins TRBV6-5 and TRBJ2-3; D unresolved. Germline CDR1 is MNHEY and CDR2 is SVGAGI. The CDR3 has 12 residues. Trimming removed 5 bases from V and 2 bases from J, with 5 bases in between. The CDR3: CASSHDTDTQYF. Written as DNA, the CDR3 is TGTGCCAGCAGTCACGACACAGATACGCAGTATTTT.

In nucleotides, the CDR3 is TGTGCCAGCAGCGGAGGGATAAGTGGATATGGCTACACCTTC. As protein: CASSGGISGYGYTF. This chain uses TRBV9 with TRBJ1-2; no firm D call. V was cut by 3 bases and J by 5 bases, with 14 bases left in between. In germline, CDR1 is SGDLS, CDR2 YYNGEE. The length of the CDR3 is 14 residues.

V and J are TRBV5-1 and TRBJ2-1, with TRBD1 matching 7 bases. The CDR3 contains 14 residues. Germline CDR1 and CDR2: SGHRS and YFSETQ. Trimming cost V 2 bases and J 3 bases; bases outside gene matches: 2. DNA for the CDR3: TGCGCCAGCAGCTTCGGGACAGACTACAATGAGCAGTTCTTC. Protein sequence: CASSFGTDYNEQFF.

This clone was observed once. The chain couples TRBV29-1 to TRBJ2-7; 8 bases are shared with TRBD1. The CDR3 length is 13 residues. Germline V lookup: CDR1 SQVTM, CDR2 ANQGSEA. Trimming cost V 4 bases and J 1 base; bases outside gene matches: 3. CDR3 in DNA: TGCAGCGTTGCGGACAGGGTTTCCTACGAGCAGTACTTC. Its protein is CSVADRVSYEQYF.

The chain joins TRBV23-1 to TRBJ2-2; tentatively, D is TRBD2 (7 bases). TRBV23-1 is an open reading frame, and its role is uncertain. This CDR3 is built from 20 residues. Trimming took 0 bases from V and 6 from J, leaving 26 bases between them. CDR3 sequence (DNA): TGCGCCAGCAGTCAATCGGGGGGCCGGGCTAGCGGAGGTTGTGCCGGGGAGCTGTTTTTT. This translates into CASSQSGGRASGGCAGELFF.

V gene TRBV5-6 combines with J gene TRBJ2-2, with D possibly being TRBD1 or TRBD2 (5 bases each). Trimming stripped 0 bases from V and 5 bases from J, with 11 bases between. The germline CDR1 and CDR2 sequences are SGHDT and YYEEEE. CDR3 size: 15 residues. The CDR3 sequence: CASSLVGVRTGELFF. The CDR3 DNA reads as TGTGCCAGCAGCTTGGTGGGGGTCCGAACCGGGGAGCTGTTTTTT.

The chain couples TRBV7-9 to TRBJ1-2; D call uncertain. This CDR3 has 13 amino acids. The germline V gene encodes CDR1 SEHNR and CDR2 FQNEAQ (reference sequence). V dropped 3 bases and J dropped 2 bases, with 7 bases sitting between them. The CDR3 DNA is TGTGCCAGCAGCTTTTCGACAAACTATGGCTACACCTTC. The encoded protein is CASSFSTNYGYTF.

V is TRBV28 and J is TRBJ2-4, with 7 bases lining up with TRBD1. The J segment lost 2 bases and the V segment lost 10 bases, leaving 5 bases of the junction unmatched. The V gene's germline CDR1 is MDHEN and CDR2 SYDVKM. The CDR3 has 13 residues. CDR3 region: CATVQGSKNIQYF. The CDR3 DNA is TGTGCCACTGTACAGGGGTCCAAAAACATTCAGTACTTC.

The rearrangement joins TRBV27 to TRBJ2-7; possible D gene TRBD2, 6 bases. The CDR3 spans 15 residues. Trimming cost V 4 bases and J 0 bases, with 13 bases left between them. The germline V gene encodes CDR1 MNHEY and CDR2 SMNVEV (reference sequence). The CDR3 loop reads CASSSSSVSSYEQYF. In nucleotides, the CDR3 is TGTGCCAGCAGTTCTTCTAGCGTTAGCTCCTACGAGCAGTACTTC.

The chain has TRBV28 and TRBJ2-2, with a tentative D call TRBD1 (5 bases). V was trimmed by 10 bases and J by 5 bases, leaving 11 bases between them. Germline CDR1 MDHEN, CDR2 SYDVKM. This CDR3 has 12 residues. The CDR3 bases are TGTGCCAACTCAGGGTTGACCGGGGAGCTGTTTTTT. Translating it yields CANSGLTGELFF.

The chain couples TRBV10-1 to TRBJ2-3; TRBD2 aligns across 12 bases. With V trimmed by 8 bases and J by 2 bases, 5 bases remained unmatched. Germline V gene data show CDR1 as WNHNN and CDR2 as SYGVQD (reference sequence). This CDR3 has 15 residues. The CDR3: CASRGLAGHTDTQYF. The CDR3 DNA reads TGCGCCAGCCGCGGACTAGCGGGACACACAGATACGCAGTATTTT.

The DNA of the CDR3 is TGTGCCAGCAGTTTAATTGGCGGCGACACAGATACGCAGTATTTT. Residues: CASSLIGGDTDTQYF. The gene calls are TRBV28 and TRBJ2-3; D gene unclear. The CDR3 has 15 residues. The V gene's germline CDR1 is MDHEN and CDR2 SYDVKM. Deletions cut 2 bases from V and 2 bases from J, with 11 bases between. Drawing the rest from reference TRBV28 and TRBJ2-3, the complete variable domain is DVKVTQSSRYLVKRTGEKVFLECVQDMDHENMFWYRQDPGLGLRLIYFSYDVKMKEKGDIPEGYSVSREKKERFSLILESASTNQTSMYLCASSLIGGDTDTQYFGPGTRLTVL.